These T cell receptor beta chains were read from a single sample in a study of beta chain features in type 1 diabetes. Sequencing was performed with immunoSEQ multiplex PCR; in TCRdb, only in-frame clones are kept and a portion is missing. The repertoire holds some 160,000 clones, with about 10% as singletons. The specimen sequenced was central memory CD4+ T cells from blood. The receptor set was obtained from a woman between 25 and 40 years old with type 1 diabetes. Both conserved end residues are part of each CDR3. Fields, in order: D gene, clone size, J gene, V gene, CDR3 DNA, CDR3 protein. A D gene is named only where the DNA matches it firmly. The size field is filled for only some rows; it gives once, few, many or a size class.

d_call: .
clone_size: few
j_call: TRBJ2-2
v_call: TRBV5-4
cdr3_nt: TGTGCCAGCAGCCCCGGGGGGCGCCGGACCGGGGAGCTGTTTTTT
cdr3_aa: CASSPGGRRTGELFF

d_call: .
clone_size: .
j_call: TRBJ1-4
v_call: TRBV29-1
cdr3_nt: TGCAGCGTTGATCAGGGTGGTTATGAAAAACTGTTTTTT
cdr3_aa: CSVDQGGYEKLFF

d_call: .
clone_size: .
j_call: TRBJ2-3
v_call: TRBV7-9
cdr3_nt: TGTGCCAGCAGCCCAGCGACTCATACGCAGTATTTT
cdr3_aa: CASSPATHTQYF

d_call: .
clone_size: few
j_call: TRBJ2-2
v_call: TRBV11-3
cdr3_nt: TGTGCCAGCAGCCTACGGGACACCTTCACCGGGGAGCTGTTTTTT
cdr3_aa: CASSLRDTFTGELFF

d_call: TRBD1
clone_size: few
j_call: TRBJ1-1
v_call: TRBV7-9
cdr3_nt: TGTGCCAGCAGCAGTGGGACAGCGAGGACTGAAGCTTTCTTT
cdr3_aa: CASSSGTARTEAFF

d_call: .
clone_size: .
j_call: TRBJ2-7
v_call: TRBV25-1
cdr3_nt: TGTGCCAGCAGTCCCCTCGGGTACGAGCAGTACTTC
cdr3_aa: CASSPLGYEQYF

d_call: .
clone_size: few
j_call: TRBJ1-2
v_call: TRBV10-3
cdr3_nt: TGTGCCATCAGGGGCGGCGGGGATGGCTACACCTTC
cdr3_aa: CAIRGGGDGYTF

d_call: TRBD1
clone_size: few
j_call: TRBJ1-2
v_call: TRBV18
cdr3_nt: TGTGCCAGCTCAGCGGACAGGGATTATGGCTACACCTTC
cdr3_aa: CASSADRDYGYTF

d_call: .
clone_size: .
j_call: TRBJ2-7
v_call: TRBV10-3
cdr3_nt: TGTGCCATCAGTCCGCTGTTAGCGGCTAGCTCCTACGAGCAGTACTTC
cdr3_aa: CAISPLLAASSYEQYF

d_call: TRBD1
clone_size: few
j_call: TRBJ2-6
v_call: TRBV7-9
cdr3_nt: TGTGCCAGCAGCTTAATGGGACAGGCAAGCTCTGGGGCCAACGTCCTGACTTTC
cdr3_aa: CASSLMGQASSGANVLTF

d_call: TRBD2
clone_size: few
j_call: TRBJ2-5
v_call: TRBV4-2
cdr3_nt: TGTGCCAGCAGCTTACGACTAGCGGGAGGTATGGAGACCCAGTACTTC
cdr3_aa: CASSLRLAGGMETQYF

d_call: TRBD2
clone_size: .
j_call: TRBJ2-1
v_call: TRBV6-5
cdr3_nt: TGTGCCAGCAGTTATGGCGGGAGTTGGGGCAATGAGCAGTTCTTC
cdr3_aa: CASSYGGSWGNEQFF

d_call: .
clone_size: .
j_call: TRBJ2-3
v_call: TRBV6-5
cdr3_nt: TGTGCCAGCAGTTACCTCCCCGGGAGAAGCGCAGATACGCAGTATTTT
cdr3_aa: CASSYLPGRSADTQYF

d_call: .
clone_size: .
j_call: TRBJ1-3
v_call: TRBV11-2
cdr3_nt: TGTGCCAGCAGCTTATATCCAGGCCGCTCTGGAAACACCATATATTTT
cdr3_aa: CASSLYPGRSGNTIYF

d_call: TRBD2
clone_size: few
j_call: TRBJ2-2
v_call: TRBV7-3
cdr3_nt: TGTGCCAGCAGCCAAGGACTAGCGGGAGCGTGGGGCACCGGGGAGCTGTTTTTT
cdr3_aa: CASSQGLAGAWGTGELFF

d_call: .
clone_size: .
j_call: TRBJ2-1
v_call: TRBV28
cdr3_nt: TGTGCCAGCAGTTTCGGCCGGGGATGGGAGCAGTTCTTC
cdr3_aa: CASSFGRGWEQFF